The 3 T cell receptor beta chains reported below all come from one sample, sequenced in a study of PD-L1 blockade in urothelial cancer. Clones were read by immunoSEQ multiplex PCR, and TCRdb kept only the in-frame ones, dropping some. The sample has fewer than 100,000 clones; 85% are singletons. Time point given: pretreatment peripheral blood. The sample here was PBMCs, taken around atezolizumab (anti-PD-L1) treatment. The receptors derive from a man aged 40-49 years with urothelial cancer.

This clone has just one count. The chain carries TRBV6-5 and TRBJ2-1; D remains ambiguous. The V end lost 4 bases, the J end lost 9 bases, and 19 bases lay between the germline ends. Germline loops: CDR1 MNHEY, CDR2 SVGAGI. CDR3 size: 15 residues. In DNA form, the CDR3 reads TGTGCCAGCAGTTCCCCCTCAACGGCCCCGGGTGAGCAGTTCTTC. It codes for CASSSPSTAPGEQFF.

V usage is TRBV28 and J usage is TRBJ2-7; D possibly corresponds to TRBD2 (7 bases). Trimming left V 3 bases short and J 2 bases short, with 11 bases between. Germline loops: CDR1 MDHEN, CDR2 SYDVKM. The CDR3 runs 14 residues. The chain's CDR3 is CASSFGGLPYEQYF. CDR3 nucleotide sequence: TGTGCCAGCAGTTTCGGGGGGCTCCCCTACGAGCAGTACTTC.

V is TRBV6-5 and J is TRBJ1-1; TRBD1 is a possible D gene (6 bases). V dropped 6 bases and J dropped 5 bases, with 13 bases sitting between them. Germline V gene data show CDR1 as MNHEY and CDR2 as SVGAGI. This CDR3 is 13 amino acids long. As DNA, the CDR3 is TGTGCCAGCAGATCGACAGGATCAACTGAAGCTTTCTTT. Amino acids: CASRSTGSTEAFF.